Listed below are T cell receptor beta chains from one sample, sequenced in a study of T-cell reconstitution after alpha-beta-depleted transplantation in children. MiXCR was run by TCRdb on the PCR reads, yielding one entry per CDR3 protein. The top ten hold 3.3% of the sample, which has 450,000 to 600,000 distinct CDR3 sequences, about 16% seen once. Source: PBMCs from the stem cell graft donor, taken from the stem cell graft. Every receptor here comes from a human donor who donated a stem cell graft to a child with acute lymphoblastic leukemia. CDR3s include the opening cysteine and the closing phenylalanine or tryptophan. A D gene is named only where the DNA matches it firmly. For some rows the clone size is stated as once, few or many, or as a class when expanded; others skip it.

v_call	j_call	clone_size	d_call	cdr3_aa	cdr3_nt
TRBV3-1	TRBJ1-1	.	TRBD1	CASSQRIDRGFAEENTEAFF	TGTGCCAGCAGCCAACGGATAGACAGGGGTTTTGCGGAGGAGAACACTGAAGCTTTCTTT
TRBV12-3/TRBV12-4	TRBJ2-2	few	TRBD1	CASTWDRANTGELFF	TGTGCCAGCACCTGGGACAGGGCGAACACCGGGGAGCTGTTTTTT
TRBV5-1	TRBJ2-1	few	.	CASSLGSPYEQFF	TGCGCCAGCAGCTTGGGCTCCCCCTATGAGCAGTTCTTC
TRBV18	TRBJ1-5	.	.	CASSRGFGDQPQHF	TGTGCCAGCTCAAGGGGGTTTGGTGATCAGCCCCAGCATTTT
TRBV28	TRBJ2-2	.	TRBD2	CASRPGLPYTGELFF	TGTGCCAGCAGACCGGGACTACCCTACACCGGGGAGCTGTTTTTT
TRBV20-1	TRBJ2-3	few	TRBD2	CSARVREGRDTQYF	TGCAGTGCTAGAGTTCGGGAGGGCCGAGATACGCAGTATTTT
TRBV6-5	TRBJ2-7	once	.	CASSYVAGPTYEQYF	TGTGCCAGCAGTTACGTGGCCGGACCAACCTACGAGCAGTACTTC
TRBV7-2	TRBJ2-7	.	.	CASSLTVEQYF	TGTGCCAGCAGCTTAACGGTCGAGCAGTACTTC
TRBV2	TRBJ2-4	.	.	CASSEFSSVENIQYF	TGTGCCAGCAGTGAATTTTCTAGCGTAGAGAACATTCAGTACTTC
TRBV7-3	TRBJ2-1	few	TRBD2	CASSWTSEVRNEQFF	TGTGCCAGCAGTTGGACTAGCGAGGTTCGTAATGAGCAGTTCTTC
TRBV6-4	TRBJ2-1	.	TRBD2	CASSVIAGASEQFF	TGTGCCAGCAGTGTAATAGCGGGGGCCAGTGAGCAGTTCTTC
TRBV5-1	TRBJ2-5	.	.	CASSLGADKETQYF	TGCGCCAGCAGCTTGGGGGCAGATAAAGAGACCCAGTACTTC
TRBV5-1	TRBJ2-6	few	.	CASSWGLFSGANVLTF	TGCGCCAGCAGCTGGGGACTTTTCTCTGGGGCCAACGTCCTGACTTTC
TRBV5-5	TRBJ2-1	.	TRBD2	CAGSWGAGSGRSGEQFF	TGTGCCGGCAGCTGGGGGGCGGGAAGCGGGAGGTCCGGTGAGCAGTTCTTC
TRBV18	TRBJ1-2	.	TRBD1	CASSRSAGQGAGYTF	TGTGCCAGCTCACGTTCAGCGGGACAGGGGGCCGGCTACACCTTC
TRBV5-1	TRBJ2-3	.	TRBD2	CASSPGGGVWIADTQYF	TGCGCCAGCAGCCCGGGAGGGGGAGTCTGGATTGCAGATACGCAGTATTTT
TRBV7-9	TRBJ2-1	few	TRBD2	CASSEGLANEQFF	TGTGCCAGCAGCGAGGGACTAGCCAATGAGCAGTTCTTC
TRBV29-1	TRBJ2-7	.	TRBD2	CSVASGAIYEQYF	TGCAGCGTGGCTAGCGGGGCTATCTACGAGCAGTACTTC
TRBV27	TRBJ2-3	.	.	CVSTPTPGLSYDGDTQYF	TGTGTCAGCACCCCTACTCCGGGACTCTCTTACGACGGAGATACGCAGTATTTT
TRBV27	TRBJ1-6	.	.	CASSFRPHSPLHF	TGTGCCAGCAGTTTCCGACCTCATTCACCCCTCCACTTT
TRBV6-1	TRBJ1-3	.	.	CASSGGIVVGNTIYF	TGTGCCAGCAGTGGGGGAATAGTAGTCGGAAACACCATATATTTT
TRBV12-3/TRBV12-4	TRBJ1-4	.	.	CASHRAATNEKLFF	TGTGCCAGTCACAGGGCCGCAACTAATGAAAAACTGTTTTTT
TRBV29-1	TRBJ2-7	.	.	CSVMGLGEQYF	TGCAGCGTCATGGGGCTGGGGGAGCAGTACTTC
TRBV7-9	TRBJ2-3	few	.	CASKQPVLADTQYF	TGTGCCAGCAAACAGCCGGTCTTGGCAGATACGCAGTATTTT
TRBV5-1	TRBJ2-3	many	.	CASSFPTDTQYF	TGCGCCAGCAGCTTCCCCACAGATACGCAGTATTTT
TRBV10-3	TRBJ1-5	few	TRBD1	CAIGGTGEQPQHF	TGTGCCATCGGGGGGACAGGAGAACAGCCCCAGCATTTT
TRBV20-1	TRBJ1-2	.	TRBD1	CSASPSGQGPNYGYTF	TGCAGTGCTAGTCCCTCCGGACAGGGGCCCAACTATGGCTACACCTTC
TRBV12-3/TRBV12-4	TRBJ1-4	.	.	CASRLAGSGNEKLFF	TGTGCCAGCAGACTAGCGGGATCGGGGAATGAAAAACTGTTTTTT
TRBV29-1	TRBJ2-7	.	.	CSVMSNDGQYF	TGCAGCGTCATGTCGAACGATGGGCAGTACTTC
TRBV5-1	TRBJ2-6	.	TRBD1	CASSLLGQGSGANGLTF	TGCGCCAGCAGCTTACTAGGACAGGGCTCTGGGGCCAACGGCCTGACTTTC
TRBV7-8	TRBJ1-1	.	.	CASSLAYGTEAFF	TGTGCCAGCAGCTTAGCCTATGGTACTGAAGCTTTCTTT
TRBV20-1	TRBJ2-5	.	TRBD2	CSAMDSGRAFQETQYF	TGCAGTGCTATGGATAGCGGGAGGGCCTTTCAAGAGACCCAGTACTTC
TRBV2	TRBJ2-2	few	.	CASGDRAINTGELFF	TGTGCCAGCGGAGACCGGGCCATTAACACCGGGGAGCTGTTTTTT
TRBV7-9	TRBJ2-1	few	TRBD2	CASSFFGRAEYNEQFF	TGTGCCAGCAGCTTCTTCGGGAGGGCCGAATACAATGAGCAGTTCTTC
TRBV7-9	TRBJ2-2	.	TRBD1	CASSLTGGLTGELFF	TGTGCCAGCAGCTTGACAGGGGGCCTCACCGGGGAGCTGTTTTTT
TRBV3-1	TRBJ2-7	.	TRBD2	CASSQDTSGDPYEQYF	TGTGCCAGCAGCCAAGATACTAGCGGAGACCCCTACGAGCAGTACTTC
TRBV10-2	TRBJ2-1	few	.	CASSESYRANEQFF	TGCGCCAGCAGTGAGTCGTACAGGGCCAATGAGCAGTTCTTC
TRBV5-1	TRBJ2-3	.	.	CASDRGTNEDTQYF	TGCGCCAGCGACCGAGGGACCAACGAGGATACGCAGTATTTT
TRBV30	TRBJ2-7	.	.	CAWSLDSPYEQYF	TGTGCCTGGAGTTTAGACAGCCCCTACGAGCAGTACTTC
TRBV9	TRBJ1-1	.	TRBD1	CASSVSPRGAGGFGANTEAFF	TGTGCCAGCAGCGTATCCCCGAGGGGCGCAGGGGGCTTTGGGGCCAACACTGAAGCTTTCTTT
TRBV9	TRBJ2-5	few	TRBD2	CASSAGTSGQETQYF	TGTGCCAGCAGCGCCGGGACTAGCGGCCAAGAGACCCAGTACTTC
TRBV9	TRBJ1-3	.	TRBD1	CASSEQGNSGNTIYF	TGTGCCAGCAGCGAACAGGGGAACTCTGGAAACACCATATATTTT
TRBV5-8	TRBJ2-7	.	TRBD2	CASSLGLAGDFFEQYF	TGTGCCAGCAGCTTGGGCTTAGCGGGAGATTTCTTCGAGCAGTACTTC
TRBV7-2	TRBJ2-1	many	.	CASSPQSYNEQFF	TGTGCCAGCAGCCCGCAATCCTACAATGAGCAGTTCTTC
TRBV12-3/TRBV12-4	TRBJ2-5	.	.	CASSLAGTGNQETQYF	TGTGCCAGCAGTTTAGCGGGAACAGGGAATCAAGAGACCCAGTACTTC
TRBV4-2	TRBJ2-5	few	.	CASSQEWETQYF	TGTGCCAGCAGCCAAGAATGGGAGACCCAGTACTTC